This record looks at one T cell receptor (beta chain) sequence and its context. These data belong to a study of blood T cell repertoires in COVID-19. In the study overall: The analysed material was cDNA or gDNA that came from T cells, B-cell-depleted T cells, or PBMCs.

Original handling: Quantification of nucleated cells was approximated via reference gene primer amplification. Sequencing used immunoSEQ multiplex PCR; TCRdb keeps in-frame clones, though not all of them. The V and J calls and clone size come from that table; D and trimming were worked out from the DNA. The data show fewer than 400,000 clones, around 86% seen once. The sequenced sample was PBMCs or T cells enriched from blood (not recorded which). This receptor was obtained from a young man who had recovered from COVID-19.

The CDR3 here is CASSPDTATEAFF. The DNA for the CDR3 is TGTGCCAGCAGCCCCGACACGGCGACTGAAGCTTTCTTT. The chain recombines TRBV7-9 with TRBJ1-1; D not resolved. This CDR3 has 13 residues. Germline values: CDR1 SEHNR, CDR2 FQNEAQ (reference sequence). Trimming took 5 bases from V and 5 from J, leaving 12 bases between them.